A selection of T cell receptor beta chains follows, all from one sample in a study of spatial heterogeneity in lung cancer. TCRdb itself ran the 5' RACE reads through MiXCR, one entry per CDR3 protein. The sample lists some 120,000 distinct CDR3 sequences; roughly an eighth were seen once. Sequenced material: PBMCs, taken at follow-up. Every receptor here comes from a male donor with early-stage non-small cell lung cancer. The CDR3 runs from the conserved cysteine through the conserved F or W. A D gene is named only where the DNA matches it firmly. A clone size is listed for some rows: how often the clone was seen (once, few, many), or a class if it is expanded.

abundance	j_gene	d_gene	v_gene	len	CDR3aa	CDR3nt
.	TRBJ2-7	.	TRBV6-2/TRBV6-3	15	CASRENLGFRNEQYF	TGTGCCAGCAGAGAGAACTTGGGTTTTAGGAACGAGCAGTACTTC
few	TRBJ1-5	.	TRBV4-1	15	CASSQARNNNQPQHF	TGCGCCAGCAGCCAAGCCAGGAACAACAATCAGCCCCAGCATTTT
few	TRBJ2-5	.	TRBV6-5	15	CASSYSPTAKETQYF	TGTGCCAGCAGTTACTCCCCGACAGCGAAAGAGACCCAGTACTTC
.	TRBJ1-2	.	TRBV6-5	13	CAGQKDRNYGYTF	TGTGCCGGACAGAAGGACCGAAACTATGGCTACACCTTC
once	TRBJ1-5	TRBD1	TRBV10-3	15	CAISTTGGGNQPQHF	TGTGCCATCAGTACGACAGGGGGAGGCAATCAGCCCCAGCATTTT
many	TRBJ2-5	TRBD1	TRBV10-3	16	CAISASRTGGRETQYF	TGTGCCATCAGTGCCTCCCGGACAGGGGGCCGAGAGACCCAGTACTTC
.	TRBJ1-6	.	TRBV5-1	18	CASSSPEGKGSYNSPLHF	TGCGCCAGCAGCTCCCCCGAGGGCAAGGGCTCCTATAATTCACCCCTCCACTTT
few	TRBJ2-4	TRBD2	TRBV7-2	14	CASSPSGGKNIQYF	TGTGCCAGCAGCCCTAGCGGGGGGAAGAACATTCAGTACTTC
.	TRBJ2-1	.	TRBV7-8	16	CASSRPSRSSYNEQFF	TGTGCCAGCAGCCGACCTTCCAGGAGCTCCTACAATGAGCAGTTCTTC
.	TRBJ2-7	.	TRBV7-2	11	CASSLASGPSF	TGTGCCAGCAGCTTAGCTAGCGGCCCATCTTTC
few	TRBJ2-7	TRBD1	TRBV18	15	CASSPPGQGFYEQYF	TGTGCCAGCTCACCACCGGGACAGGGATTTTACGAGCAGTACTTC
few	TRBJ2-6	TRBD1	TRBV5-1	16	CASRALLTGGASVLTF	TGCGCCAGCCGCGCCCTTTTGACAGGGGGGGCTTCCGTCCTGACTTTC
few	TRBJ1-5	TRBD1	TRBV4-1	15	CASSQGQGSDQPQHF	TGCGCCAGCAGCCAAGGACAGGGGAGCGATCAGCCCCAGCATTTT
many	TRBJ1-2	.	TRBV5-1	18	CASSLVFRRMGSLGGYTF	TGCGCCAGCAGCTTGGTTTTTCGTCGAATGGGCAGCCTGGGAGGCTACACCTTC
.	TRBJ2-3	.	TRBV6-2/TRBV6-3	14	CASSWTFGTDTQYF	TGTGCCAGCAGCTGGACATTCGGCACAGATACGCAGTATTTT
.	TRBJ2-5	TRBD2	TRBV7-8	16	CASSLALAGKYETQYF	TGTGCCAGCAGCTTAGCTCTAGCGGGGAAGTATGAGACCCAGTACTTC
few	TRBJ2-2	.	TRBV21-1	17	CASSKFRAWRNTGELFF	TGTGCCAGCAGCAAATTCAGGGCTTGGAGGAACACCGGGGAGCTGTTTTTT
few	TRBJ2-5	.	TRBV27	15	CASSLSLGHQETQYF	TGTGCCAGCAGTTTATCGTTAGGGCACCAAGAGACCCAGTACTTC
many	TRBJ2-2	TRBD1	TRBV7-7	15	CASSRGQGFTGELFF	TGTGCTAGCAGCCGGGGACAGGGGTTCACCGGGGAGCTGTTTTTT
many	TRBJ2-1	TRBD2	TRBV7-2	15	CASSLDGGVPREQFF	TGTGCCAGCAGCTTAGACGGGGGGGTCCCTCGAGAGCAGTTCTTC
few	TRBJ2-3	.	TRBV6-2/TRBV6-3	12	CASTDFRDTQYF	TGTGCCAGCACTGATTTCCGAGATACGCAGTATTTT
many	TRBJ2-1	TRBD2	TRBV28	14	CASRPGLANNEQFF	TGTGCCAGCAGGCCGGGACTAGCGAACAATGAGCAGTTCTTC
few	TRBJ1-5	.	TRBV28	14	CASSLPTTGQPQHF	TGTGCCAGCAGTTTACCCACTACGGGTCAGCCCCAGCATTTT
.	TRBJ2-3	.	TRBV20-1	13	CSARLPTSDTQYF	TGCAGTGCTAGACTACCCACTTCAGATACGCAGTATTTT
few	TRBJ1-2	.	TRBV20-1	14	CSARDLGGWQGYTF	TGCAGTGCTAGAGATCTTGGGGGGTGGCAAGGCTACACCTTC
many	TRBJ1-5	TRBD1	TRBV6-6	15	CASSYTGQGNQPQHF	TGTGCCAGCAGTTACACCGGACAGGGAAATCAGCCCCAGCATTTT
many	TRBJ2-5	.	TRBV7-2	14	CASSLMASQETQYF	TGTGCCAGCAGCTTAATGGCGAGCCAAGAGACCCAGTACTTC
few	TRBJ2-5	.	TRBV6-1	14	CASSLSLYQETQYF	TGTGCCAGCAGTCTGTCTTTGTACCAAGAGACCCAGTACTTC
few	TRBJ1-2	.	TRBV12-3/TRBV12-4	13	CASTPRGDLGYTF	TGTGCCAGCACCCCTCGCGGTGATCTAGGCTACACCTTC
.	TRBJ2-1	.	TRBV7-2	14	CASRPLLLANEQFF	TGTGCCAGCAGACCATTATTACTAGCCAATGAGCAGTTCTTC
many	TRBJ1-1	.	TRBV29-1	12	CSAKGENTEAFF	TGCAGCGCTAAGGGTGAGAACACTGAAGCTTTCTTT
.	TRBJ1-6	.	TRBV28	14	CASSLGGKGSPLHF	TGTGCCAGCAGTTTAGGAGGGAAAGGATCACCCCTCCACTTT
many	TRBJ2-5	.	TRBV2	13	CASRSGAPETQYF	TGTGCCAGCAGGTCAGGGGCACCAGAGACCCAGTACTTC
few	TRBJ1-1	.	TRBV5-1	12	CASGQGSTEAFF	TGCGCCAGCGGCCAGGGAAGCACTGAAGCTTTCTTT
.	TRBJ1-5	.	TRBV2	13	CASSYKENQPQHF	TGTGCCAGCAGTTATAAGGAGAATCAGCCCCAGCATTTT
.	TRBJ1-2	.	TRBV5-4	13	CASSLMGNYGYTF	TGTGCCAGCAGCTTGATGGGTAATTATGGCTACACCTTC
.	TRBJ2-5	.	TRBV7-9	13	CASSPGPGETQYF	TGTGCCAGCAGCCCCGGGCCAGGAGAGACCCAGTACTTC